This T cell receptor (beta chain) was captured in a study of tumor-infiltrating lymphocytes in primary liver carcinoma. Study context: With diameters of about 4 to 11 cm, tumors were stage T1-T3 N0M0.

Total RNA and DNA came together from approximately 20-30 mg of bulk tissue without cell sorting. The germline V gene encodes CDR1 SGHVS and CDR2 FQNEAQ. The CDR3 extends over 14 amino acids. As for this clonotype: A read error may explain this, as a much larger clone is one base away.

TCR beta cDNA was reverse-transcribed from about 500 ng of total RNA. The reaction used a constant-region primer and ProtoScript II reverse transcriptase. Three nested multiplex PCR rounds, a slightly modified ARM-PCR method, built the TCR beta libraries. Both of the initial two PCR rounds ran for roughly 10 cycles and employed TRBV1-TRBV30 forward primers alongside a C-beta reverse primer. MiXCR, run by TCRdb on the multiplex PCR reads, gives a single entry per CDR3 protein. This table holds under 150,000 distinct CDR3 sequences, nearly 70% found once. The clonotype originates from a woman aged 60-70 years with primary liver carcinoma and hepatitis B virus infection. The V call is TRBV7-8, the J call TRBJ2-7, with 11 bases that match TRBD1. The sample consisted of tumor-adjacent normal liver tissue. CDR3 in DNA: TGTGTCAGCAGCCCCCGGGACAGGGGGTCCGAGCAGTACTTC. Encoded protein: CVSSPRDRGSEQYF.